The count of the clone carrying this TCR beta chain is one. Its antigen is not known. This sample was included in a study of cytomegalovirus exposure and HLA in healthy donors. Regarding the study as a whole: Using a false discovery rate of 0.05, a later analysis showed that approximately 16,000 TCR beta sequences were associated with HLA alleles. The HLA-A and HLA-B alleles of most subjects were reportedly predicted accurately from TCR beta sequences.

The PCR made use of 60 Vbeta and 13 Jbeta primers. Sequencing used immunoSEQ multiplex PCR; TCRdb keeps in-frame clones, though not all of them. The sample has over 150,000 clones, around 86% seen once. Sequencing input: PBMCs. This TCR derives from a middle-aged man in good health and CMV-seronegative.

CDR3 region: CASKSRGNQPQHF. CDR3 bases: TGTGCCAGTAAAAGCAGGGGTAATCAGCCCCAGCATTTT. The chain employs TRBV19 and TRBJ1-5, with a tentative D call TRBD1 (6 bases). Germline CDR1 is LNHDA and CDR2 is SQIVND (reference sequence). V was shortened by 7 bases and J by 4 bases, with 11 bases between the two germline ends. The CDR3 is made up of 13 amino acids.